Listed here are 10 T cell receptor beta chains from one sample, sequenced in a study of T cell responses to AZD1222 COVID-19 vaccine. Here immunoSEQ multiplex PCR was the method, and the copy in TCRdb shows in-frame clones only, minus some. Here the sample spans about 180,000 clones, nearly 95% being singletons. The input for sequencing was peripheral blood, taken 28 days after the second AZD1222 dose. The receptors come from an adult who received the AZD1222 COVID-19 vaccine.

The V call is TRBV28, the J call TRBJ1-1; 9 bases match TRBD1. Germline values: CDR1 MDHEN, CDR2 SYDVKM. The junction had 8 bases not matched to a gene; V was cut back by 5 bases and J by 1 base. This CDR3 has 16 amino acids. CDR3 sequence reads: CASSPLTGGGNTEAFF. The CDR3 DNA follows: TGTGCCAGCAGTCCCCTAACAGGGGGCGGGAACACTGAAGCTTTCTTT.

In DNA, the CDR3 is TGCGCCAGCAGCCCAGACCTGACTAGCGGTGGTACCCAGTACTTC. Its protein product is CASSPDLTSGGTQYF. The chain uses TRBV5-1 and TRBJ2-5; TRBD2 agrees at 9 bases. The length of the CDR3 is 15 residues. Trimming removed 4 bases from V and 8 bases from J; junction bases left unmatched: 12. Germline loops: CDR1 SGHRS, CDR2 YFSETQ. Supplemented by reference TRBV5-1 and TRBJ2-5, the full variable domain reads KAGVTQTPRYLIKTRGQQVTLSCSPISGHRSVSWYQQTPGQGLQFLFEYFSETQRNKGNFPGRFSGRQFSNSRSEMNVSTLELGDSALYLCASSPDLTSGGTQYFGPGTRLLVL.

In its sample, this clone was seen once. The V and J genes are TRBV12-3 or TRBV12-4 and TRBJ1-5; no definite D call. V lost 3 bases and J lost 5, with 5 bases in between. The CDR3 has 12 residues. This CDR3 reads CASSLSDQPQHF. The CDR3 bases are TGTGCCAGCAGTTTGTCAGATCAGCCCCAGCATTTT.

The chain has TRBV2 and TRBJ1-5; D uncertain. The germline gives CDR1 SNHLY, CDR2 FYNNEI. The CDR3 sequence is 12 residues long. With 6 bases removed from V and 4 bases from J, the gap between germline ends came to 7 bases. CDR3 amino acids: CASRVGNQPQHF. The CDR3 nucleotides read TGTGCCAGCAGGGTCGGAAATCAGCCCCAGCATTTT.

This chain uses TRBV19 with TRBJ1-2; 7 nucleotides line up with TRBD1. CDR3 length: 14 residues. From germline, CDR1 is LNHDA and CDR2 SQIVND (reference sequence). V lost 7 bases and J lost 10; bases outside the gene matches: 15. The CDR3 DNA reads as TGTGCCAGTATCCCACCAAGACAGGGCGCCGCCTACACCTTC. It is translated as CASIPPRQGAAYTF. The whole variable domain, filled in from reference TRBV19 and TRBJ1-2, reads DGGITQSPKYLFRKEGQNVTLSCEQNLNHDAMYWYRQDPGQGLRLIYYSQIVNDFQKGDIAEGYSVSREKKESFPLTVTSAQKNPTAFYLCASIPPRQGAAYTFGSGTRLTVV.

The chain links TRBV7-8 to TRBJ2-5; 7 bases map to TRBD2. Germline V CDR1 and CDR2: SGHVS, FQNEAQ. The CDR3 runs 17 residues. V was clipped by 1 base and J by 5 bases; unmatched bases: 13. The CDR3 sequence: CASSLGRLASFRETQYF. The DNA for the CDR3 is TGTGCCAGCAGCTTAGGGCGACTAGCAAGCTTCCGTGAGACCCAGTACTTC. Combining the CDR3 with reference TRBV7-8 and TRBJ2-5 gives the whole variable domain GAGVSQSPRYKVAKRGQDVALRCDPISGHVSLFWYQQALGQGPEFLTYFQNEAQLDKSGLPSDRFFAERPEGSVSTLKIQRTQQEDSAVYLCASSLGRLASFRETQYFGPGTRLLVL.

The chain joins TRBV7-8 to TRBJ2-3; 9 positions agree with TRBD1. The V gene's germline CDR1 is SGHVS and CDR2 FQNEAQ. This CDR3 contains 16 residues. The ends lost 5 bases at V and 2 bases at J; junction bases unmatched: 8. Written as DNA, the CDR3 is TGTGCCAGCAGCCCCGCCCGGGACAGGGCCACAGATACGCAGTATTTT. It codes for CASSPARDRATDTQYF.

The gene calls are TRBV4-1 and TRBJ1-1, with D possibly being TRBD1 (5 bases). The CDR3 runs to 12 residues. V lost 1 base to trimming and J lost 7 bases, with 7 bases between them. Per germline, CDR1 MGHRA and CDR2 YSYEKL. The CDR3 DNA reads as TGCGCCAGCAGCCAAGGGGGCCTTGAAGCTTTCTTT. Protein product: CASSQGGLEAFF.

The chain employs TRBV4-3 and TRBJ1-2; weak D call: TRBD1 (5 bases). CDR3 length equals 18 residues. Looked up from germline, CDR1 is LGHNA and CDR2 is YSLEER. V lost 2 bases, J lost 4 bases, and 23 bases lay in between. The CDR3 DNA is TGCGCCAGCAGCCAACCACTCGGCCGGGACGGCGGGGGCTATGGCTACACCTTC. This sequence encodes CASSQPLGRDGGGYGYTF.

This rearrangement joins TRBV2 to TRBJ1-5; TRBD1 aligns across 9 bases. Germline V CDR1 and CDR2: SNHLY, FYNNEI. CDR3 length: 15 amino acids. The J segment lost 4 bases and the V segment lost 5 bases, leaving 6 bases of the junction unmatched. The CDR3 sequence is CASSPGTGRNQPQHF. CDR3 bases: TGTGCCAGCAGTCCCGGGACAGGGAGGAATCAGCCCCAGCATTTT.